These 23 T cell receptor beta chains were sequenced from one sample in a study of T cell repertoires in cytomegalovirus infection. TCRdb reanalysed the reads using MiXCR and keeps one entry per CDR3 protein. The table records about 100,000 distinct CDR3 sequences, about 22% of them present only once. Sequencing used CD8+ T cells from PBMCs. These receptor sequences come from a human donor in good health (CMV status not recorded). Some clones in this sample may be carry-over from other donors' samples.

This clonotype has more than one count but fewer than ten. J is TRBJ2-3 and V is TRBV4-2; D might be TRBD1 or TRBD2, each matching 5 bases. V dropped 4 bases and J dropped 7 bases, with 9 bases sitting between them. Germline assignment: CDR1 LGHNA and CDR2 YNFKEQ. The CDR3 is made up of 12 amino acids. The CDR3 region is CASSPRGHTQYF. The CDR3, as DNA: TGTGCCAGCAGCCCCCGGGGCCATACGCAGTATTTT.

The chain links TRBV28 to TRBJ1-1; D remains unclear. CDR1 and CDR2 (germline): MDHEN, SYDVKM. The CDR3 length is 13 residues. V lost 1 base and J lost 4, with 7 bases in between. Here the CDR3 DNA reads TGTGCCAGCAGTTTATTCGGTGGCACTGAAGCTTTCTTT. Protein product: CASSLFGGTEAFF.

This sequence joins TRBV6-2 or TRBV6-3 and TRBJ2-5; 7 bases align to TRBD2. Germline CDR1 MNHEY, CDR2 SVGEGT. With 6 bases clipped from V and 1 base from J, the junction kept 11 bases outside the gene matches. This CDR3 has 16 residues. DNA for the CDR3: TGTGCCAGCAGCCCTTTAGCGGGCCCCTTCCAAGAGACCCAGTACTTC. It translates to CASSPLAGPFQETQYF.

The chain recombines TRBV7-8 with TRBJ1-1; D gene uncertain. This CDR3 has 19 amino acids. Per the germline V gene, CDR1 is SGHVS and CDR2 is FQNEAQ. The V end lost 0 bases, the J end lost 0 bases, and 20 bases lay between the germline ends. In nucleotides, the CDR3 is TGTGCCAGCAGCTTAGCGAGACCCCTCCGACAAGTCATGAACACTGAAGCTTTCTTT. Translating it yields CASSLARPLRQVMNTEAFF.

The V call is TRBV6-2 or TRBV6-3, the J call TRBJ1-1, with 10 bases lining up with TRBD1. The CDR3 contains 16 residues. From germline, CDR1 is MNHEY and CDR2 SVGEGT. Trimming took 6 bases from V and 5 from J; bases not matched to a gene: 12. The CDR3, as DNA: TGTGCCAGCAGATCCCTCGACAGGGGGCGAGTTACTGAAGCTTTCTTT. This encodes CASRSLDRGRVTEAFF.

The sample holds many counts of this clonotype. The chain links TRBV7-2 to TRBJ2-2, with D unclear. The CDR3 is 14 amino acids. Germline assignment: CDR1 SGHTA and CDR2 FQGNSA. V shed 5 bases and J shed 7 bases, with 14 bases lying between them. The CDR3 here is CASSTTNGFGELFF. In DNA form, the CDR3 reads TGTGCCAGCAGCACCACAAATGGTTTCGGGGAGCTGTTTTTT.

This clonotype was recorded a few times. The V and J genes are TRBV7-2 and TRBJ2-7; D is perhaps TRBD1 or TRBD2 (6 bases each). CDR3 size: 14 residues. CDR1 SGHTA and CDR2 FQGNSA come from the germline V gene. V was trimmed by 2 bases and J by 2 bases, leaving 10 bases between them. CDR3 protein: CASSLPGEAYEQYF. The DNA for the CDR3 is TGTGCCAGCAGCTTACCAGGGGAGGCCTACGAGCAGTACTTC.

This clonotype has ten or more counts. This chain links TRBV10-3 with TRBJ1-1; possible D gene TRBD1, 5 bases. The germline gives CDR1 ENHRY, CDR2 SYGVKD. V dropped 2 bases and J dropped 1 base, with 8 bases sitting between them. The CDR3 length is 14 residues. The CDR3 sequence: CAISEAGGNTEAFF. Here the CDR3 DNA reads TGTGCCATCAGTGAGGCGGGGGGGAACACTGAAGCTTTCTTT.

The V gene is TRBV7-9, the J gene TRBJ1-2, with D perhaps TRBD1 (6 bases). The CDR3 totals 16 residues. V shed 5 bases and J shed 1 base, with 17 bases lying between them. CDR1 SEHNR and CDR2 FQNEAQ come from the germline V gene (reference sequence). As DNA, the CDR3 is TGTGCCAGCAGCCCAAGCCCTTACAGGGTTAACTATGGCTACACCTTC. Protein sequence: CASSPSPYRVNYGYTF.

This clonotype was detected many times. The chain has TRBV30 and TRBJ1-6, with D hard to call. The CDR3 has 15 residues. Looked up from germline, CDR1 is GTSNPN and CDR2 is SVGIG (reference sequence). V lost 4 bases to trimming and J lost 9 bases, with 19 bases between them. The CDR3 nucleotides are TGTGCCTGGACTCTCACCGAACACCGGATTTCACCCCTCCACTTT. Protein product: CAWTLTEHRISPLHF.

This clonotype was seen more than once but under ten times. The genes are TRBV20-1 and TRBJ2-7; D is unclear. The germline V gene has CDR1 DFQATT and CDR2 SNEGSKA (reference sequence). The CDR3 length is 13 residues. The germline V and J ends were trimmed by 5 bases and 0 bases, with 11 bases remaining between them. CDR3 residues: CSASPIYSYEQYF. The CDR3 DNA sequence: TGCAGTGCTTCCCCAATATACTCCTACGAGCAGTACTTC.

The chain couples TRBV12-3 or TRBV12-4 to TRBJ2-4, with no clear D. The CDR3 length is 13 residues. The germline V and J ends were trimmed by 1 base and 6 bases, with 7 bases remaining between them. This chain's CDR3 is CASSLEWANIQYF. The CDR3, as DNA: TGTGCCAGCAGTTTAGAGTGGGCAAACATTCAGTACTTC.

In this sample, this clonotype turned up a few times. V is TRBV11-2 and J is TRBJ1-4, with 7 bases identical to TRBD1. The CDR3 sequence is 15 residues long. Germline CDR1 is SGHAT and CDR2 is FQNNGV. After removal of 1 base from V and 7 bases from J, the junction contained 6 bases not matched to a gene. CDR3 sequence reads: CASSLAWSGGEKLFF. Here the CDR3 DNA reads TGTGCCAGCAGCTTAGCATGGTCAGGGGGTGAAAAACTGTTTTTT.

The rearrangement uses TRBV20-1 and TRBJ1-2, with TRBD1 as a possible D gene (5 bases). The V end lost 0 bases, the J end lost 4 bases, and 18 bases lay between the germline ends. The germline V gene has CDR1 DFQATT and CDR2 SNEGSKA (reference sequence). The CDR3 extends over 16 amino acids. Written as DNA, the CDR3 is TGCAGTGCTAGAGATGAGGACAAGTCTGGGAGCTATGGCTACACCTTC. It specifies CSARDEDKSGSYGYTF.

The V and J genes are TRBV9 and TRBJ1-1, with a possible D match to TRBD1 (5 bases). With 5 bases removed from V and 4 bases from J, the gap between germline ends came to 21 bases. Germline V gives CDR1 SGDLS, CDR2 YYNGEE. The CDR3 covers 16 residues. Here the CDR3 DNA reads TGTGCCAGCAGTGCCGGGGGGGACTCTAGGGTCACTGAAGCTTTCTTT. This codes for CASSAGGDSRVTEAFF.

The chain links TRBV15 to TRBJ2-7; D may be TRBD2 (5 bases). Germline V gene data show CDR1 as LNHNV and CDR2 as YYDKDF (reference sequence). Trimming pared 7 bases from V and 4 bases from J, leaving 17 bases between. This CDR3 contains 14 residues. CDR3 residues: CATNEGLGPYEQYF. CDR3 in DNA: TGTGCCACCAACGAGGGATTAGGTCCTTACGAGCAGTACTTC.

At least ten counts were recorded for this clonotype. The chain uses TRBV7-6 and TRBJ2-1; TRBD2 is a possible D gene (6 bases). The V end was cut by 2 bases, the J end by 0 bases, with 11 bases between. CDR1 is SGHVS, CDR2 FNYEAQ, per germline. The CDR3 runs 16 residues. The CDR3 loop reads CASSLLAESSYNEQFF. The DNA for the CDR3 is TGTGCCAGCAGCTTATTAGCGGAGAGCTCCTACAATGAGCAGTTCTTC.

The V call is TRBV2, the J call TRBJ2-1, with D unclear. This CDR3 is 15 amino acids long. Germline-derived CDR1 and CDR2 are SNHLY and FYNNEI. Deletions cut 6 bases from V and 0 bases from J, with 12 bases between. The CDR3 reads CASRDTLSSYNEQFF. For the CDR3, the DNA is TGTGCCAGCAGGGATACACTGAGCTCCTACAATGAGCAGTTCTTC.

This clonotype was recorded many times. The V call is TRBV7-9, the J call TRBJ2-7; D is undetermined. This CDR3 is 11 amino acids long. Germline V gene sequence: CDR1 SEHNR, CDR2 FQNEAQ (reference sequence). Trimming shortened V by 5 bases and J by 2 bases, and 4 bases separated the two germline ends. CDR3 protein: CASSEAYEQYF. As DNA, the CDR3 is TGTGCCAGCAGCGAGGCCTACGAGCAGTACTTC.

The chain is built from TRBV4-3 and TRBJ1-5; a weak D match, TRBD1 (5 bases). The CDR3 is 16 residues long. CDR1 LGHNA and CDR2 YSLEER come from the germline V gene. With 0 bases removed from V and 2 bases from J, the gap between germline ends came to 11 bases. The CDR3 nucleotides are TGCGCCAGCAGCCAAGACCTGGGACGACGCAATCAGCCCCAGCATTTT. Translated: CASSQDLGRRNQPQHF.

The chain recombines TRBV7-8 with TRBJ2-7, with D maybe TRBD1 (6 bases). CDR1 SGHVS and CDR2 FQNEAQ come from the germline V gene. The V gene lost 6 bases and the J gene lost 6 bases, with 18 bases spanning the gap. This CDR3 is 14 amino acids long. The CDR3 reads CASRRDRSFGEQYF. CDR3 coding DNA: TGTGCCAGCAGACGAGACAGGTCCTTTGGCGAGCAGTACTTC.

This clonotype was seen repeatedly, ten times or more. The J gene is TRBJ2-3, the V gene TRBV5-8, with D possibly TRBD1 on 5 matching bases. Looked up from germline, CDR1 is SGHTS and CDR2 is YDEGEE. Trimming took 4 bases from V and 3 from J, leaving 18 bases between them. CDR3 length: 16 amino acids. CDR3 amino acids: CASSRPFGQETDTQYF. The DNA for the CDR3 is TGTGCCAGCAGCCGGCCATTTGGACAAGAAACAGATACGCAGTATTTT.

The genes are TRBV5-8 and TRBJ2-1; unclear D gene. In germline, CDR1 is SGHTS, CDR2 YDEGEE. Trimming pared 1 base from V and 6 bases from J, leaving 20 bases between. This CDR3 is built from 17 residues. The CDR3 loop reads CASSLWPGTQVGNEQFF. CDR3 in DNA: TGTGCCAGCAGCTTGTGGCCCGGTACCCAGGTTGGCAATGAGCAGTTCTTC. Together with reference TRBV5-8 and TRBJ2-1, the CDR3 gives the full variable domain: EAGVTQSPTHLIKTRGQQATLRCSPISGHTSVYWYQQALGLGLQFLLWYDEGEERNRGNFPPRFSGRQFPNYSSELNVNALELEDSALYLCASSLWPGTQVGNEQFFGPGTRLTVL.